Below, 2 T cell receptor beta chains from the same sample are listed, as sequenced in a study of spatial heterogeneity in lung cancer. Each CDR3 protein gets one entry after TCRdb re-called the 5' RACE reads with MiXCR. Of 55,000 to 75,000 distinct CDR3 sequences detected, 8.4% appear once; the ten largest clones hold around 16%. Indicated time point: sample taken at primary tumor resection. Sequencing was performed on whole RNA extracted from tumor and nontumor lung tissue, or from frozen PBMC, and the material was left unsorted. The sequences come from PBMCs, collected at surgery. The receptors originated from a female donor with early-stage non-small cell lung cancer.

The chain employs TRBV7-9 and TRBJ2-5; TRBD2 might be the D (5 bases). Trimming took off 0 bases at V and 1 base at J, with 9 bases between the two ends. There are 15 residues in the CDR3. Germline assignment: CDR1 SEHNR and CDR2 FQNEAQ (reference sequence). CDR3 DNA sequence: TGTGCCAGCAGCTTAGCGCGGGCACCCCAAGAGACCCAGTACTTC. Protein: CASSLARAPQETQYF. Full variable domain (remainder filled in from reference TRBV7-9 and TRBJ2-5): DTGVSQNPRHKITKRGQNVTFRCDPISEHNRLYWYRQTLGQGPEFLTYFQNEAQLEKSRLLSDRFSAERPKGSFSTLEIQRTEQGDSAMYLCASSLARAPQETQYFGPGTRLLVL.

This clonotype was counted only a few times. The chain combines TRBV7-2 with TRBJ1-5; D unresolved. The V gene lost 5 bases and the J gene lost 5 bases, with 19 bases spanning the gap. Germline lookup yields CDR1 SGHTA and CDR2 FQGNSA. The CDR3 runs 16 residues. The chain's CDR3 is CASSPWAGRADQPQHF. CDR3 sequence (DNA): TGTGCCAGCAGCCCCTGGGCAGGCCGAGCGGATCAGCCCCAGCATTTT.